This T cell receptor (beta chain) was profiled in a study of T-cell memory formation after mild COVID-19. Findings of the study overall: For contracting clones, CD4+ ones sat mainly in CM and EM, CD8+ in EMRA. In second-wave clones peaking day 37, SARS-CoV-2 specificity remained unconfirmed. Clones that shrank (day 15 to 85) were balanced CD4/CD8, whereas later expanders leaned CD4+.

The CDR3 spans 17 residues. The trim removed 3 bases at V and 4 bases at J, leaving 11 bases unmatched. Germline values: CDR1 SGHRS, CDR2 YFSETQ. TCR alpha and TCR beta cDNA libraries carrying sample barcodes and UMIs came from 5'RACE with constant-segment primers. TCRdb reprocessed the 5' RACE reads with MiXCR, giving one entry per CDR3 protein. The table includes approximately 200,000 distinct CDR3 sequences, around 15% detected once. This clonotype was detected ten times or more. Its antigen is undetermined. Material: PBMCs or a T cell subset sorted from them (not recorded which). This sequence joins TRBV5-1 and TRBJ2-1; 9 bases line up with TRBD2. This TCR derives from an adult woman who had mild COVID-19 (a few samples of this study predate the infection). Cell type and time point are not known. The CDR3 sequence: CASSSPTIAGVYNEQFF. Written as DNA, the CDR3 is TGCGCCAGCAGCTCCCCCACGATAGCGGGGGTGTACAATGAGCAGTTCTTC. Filled out from reference TRBV5-1 and TRBJ2-1, the complete variable domain reads KAGVTQTPRYLIKTRGQQVTLSCSPISGHRSVSWYQQTPGQGLQFLFEYFSETQRNKGNFPGRFSGRQFSNSRSEMNVSTLELGDSALYLCASSSPTIAGVYNEQFFGPGTRLTVL.